This T cell receptor beta chain came from a study of T-cell memory formation after mild COVID-19. CDR1 and CDR2 from the germline V gene are DFQATT and SNEGSKA (reference sequence). This CDR3 comprises 17 residues. V shed 6 bases and J shed 0 bases, with 21 bases lying between them. TCRdb processed the 5' RACE reads anew with MiXCR; each CDR3 protein has one entry. The table lists about 270,000 distinct CDR3 sequences, roughly 17% of them singletons. The sequence was collected from a man younger than 30 who had mild COVID-19 (a few samples of this study predate the infection). Cell type and time point are not known. This rearrangement joins TRBV20-1 to TRBJ2-4; D assignment may be TRBD1 or TRBD2 (5 bases each). The source material was PBMCs or a T cell subset sorted from them (not recorded which). The CDR3 region is CSAYDSRGSLAKNIQYF. CDR3 sequence (DNA): TGCAGTGCCTACGACAGCCGAGGGTCCCTAGCCAAAAACATTCAGTACTTC.